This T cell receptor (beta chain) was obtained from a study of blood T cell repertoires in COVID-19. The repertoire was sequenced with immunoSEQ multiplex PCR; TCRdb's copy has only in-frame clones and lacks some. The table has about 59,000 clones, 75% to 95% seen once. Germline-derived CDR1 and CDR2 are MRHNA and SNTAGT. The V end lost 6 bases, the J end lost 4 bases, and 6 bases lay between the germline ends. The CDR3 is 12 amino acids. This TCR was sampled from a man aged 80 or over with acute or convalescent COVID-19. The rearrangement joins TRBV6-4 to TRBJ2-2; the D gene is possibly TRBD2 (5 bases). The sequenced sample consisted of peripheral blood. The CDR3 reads CASSGVTGELFF. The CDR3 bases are TGTGCCAGCAGCGGGGTCACCGGGGAGCTGTTTTTT.